At least ten counts were recorded for the clone carrying this T cell receptor (beta chain). Per the original methods: Amplification with reference gene primers provided the estimates of nucleated cell counts. Data came from immunoSEQ multiplex PCR; TCRdb stores just in-frame clones and leaves some out. That table gives V, J and clone size, and the DNA gave D and trimming. Of 150,000 to 200,000 clones in the sample, 80% to 90% were seen once. This sample is drawn from a study of blood T cell repertoires in COVID-19. About the study: Samples taken during acute and convalescent COVID-19 were collected in the United States, Italy and Spain. The cDNA or gDNA used as material had been derived from T cells, B-cell-depleted T cells, or PBMCs.

Germline V gene data show CDR1 as SGHTA and CDR2 as FQGTGA. The V and J ends lost 5 bases and 5 bases respectively, with 18 bases between them. The length of the CDR3 is 15 residues. The V call is TRBV7-3, the J call TRBJ2-5, with D maybe TRBD1 (6 bases). This clonotype was obtained from an elderly woman with acute or convalescent COVID-19. Sequencing was done on a sample of peripheral blood. The CDR3 spells CASSLGGAAVETQYF. In DNA form, the CDR3 reads TGTGCCAGCAGCCTAGGGGGAGCGGCCGTGGAGACCCAGTACTTC.